This entry lists 2 T cell receptor beta chains sequenced from one sample in a study of cytomegalovirus exposure and HLA in healthy donors. Use of 60 Vbeta and 13 Jbeta primers characterized the PCR. Profiled with immunoSEQ multiplex PCR; TCRdb holds only in-frame clones, not every one. The sample lists about 130,000 clones; around 85% were seen once. The sequenced sample consisted of PBMCs. The receptors shown here come from a man aged 18 to 29 in good health and CMV-seropositive.

The V and J genes are TRBV5-4 and TRBJ2-1; D is unclear. This CDR3 region has 13 residues. CDR1 SGHNT and CDR2 YYREEE come from the germline V gene (reference sequence). V lost 0 bases, J lost 5 bases, and 6 bases lay in between. CDR3 DNA: TGTGCCAGCAGCTTGGAGCCGGACAATGAGCAGTTCTTC. Its translation is CASSLEPDNEQFF.

V is TRBV18 and J is TRBJ1-2; D possibly corresponds to TRBD1 (5 bases). CDR1 is KGHSH and CDR2 is LQKENI in the germline V gene. V lost 2 bases and J lost 3, with 13 bases in between. This CDR3 contains 15 residues. CDR3 in DNA: TGTGCCAGCTCACCAGGGGGAGGATGGGACTATGGCTACACCTTC. Translating it yields CASSPGGGWDYGYTF.